This passage covers 5 T cell receptor beta chains from one sample sequenced in a study of blood T cell repertoires in COVID-19. Sequencing was performed with immunoSEQ multiplex PCR; in TCRdb, only in-frame clones are kept and a portion is missing. The sample holds tens of thousands of clones, 87% seen once. The source material was peripheral blood. The origin of the receptors is a man in his forties or fifties with active or convalescent COVID-19.

This clone has only one observation. The chain employs TRBV7-9 and TRBJ2-1; 7 bases match TRBD2. The V segment lost 5 bases and the J segment 5 bases; nucleotides outside the gene matches: 6. Germline V gene lookup returns CDR1 SEHNR and CDR2 FQNEAQ (reference sequence). The CDR3 is made up of 14 amino acids. The CDR3, as DNA: TGTGCCAGCAGCCACGAGCGGGAAGACAATGAGCAGTTCTTC. Translating it yields CASSHEREDNEQFF.

V is TRBV2 and J is TRBJ2-7, with a tentative D call TRBD1 (6 bases). In germline, CDR1 is SNHLY, CDR2 FYNNEI. V lost 5 bases to trimming and J lost 7 bases, with 12 bases between them. The CDR3 loop spans 12 amino acids. The CDR3 DNA reads as TGTGCCAGCAGTAAACAGGGTAAAGAGCAGTACTTC. Translating gives CASSKQGKEQYF.

CDR3 amino acids: CASNFGTAYTNTEAFF. CDR3 nucleotide sequence: TGTGCCAGCAACTTTGGGACAGCCTATACGAACACTGAAGCTTTCTTT. V is TRBV6-6 and J is TRBJ1-1, with 7 bases aligning to TRBD1. V dropped 7 bases and J dropped 1; count of bases not matched to a gene: 12. Germline CDR1 and CDR2: MNHNY and SVGAGI (reference sequence). This CDR3 has 16 residues.

CDR3 nucleotides: TGTGCCAGCAGCTTAGGTATTACTAGCGGGAGTTACAATGAGCAGTTCTTC. This gives the protein CASSLGITSGSYNEQFF. The chain is built from TRBV11-3 and TRBJ2-1, with 11 bases identical to TRBD2. The CDR3 contains 17 residues. Germline V gene data show CDR1 as SGHNT and CDR2 as YENEEA. Trimming removed 1 base from V and 4 bases from J; junction bases left unmatched: 6.

This clone was counted once. The chain carries TRBV23-1 and TRBJ2-2; 12 bases line up with TRBD2. TRBV23-1 qualifies as an ORF whose function is uncertain. After removal of 8 bases from V and 0 bases from J, the junction contained 1 base not matched to a gene. The CDR3 covers 15 residues. The chain's CDR3 is CASPSGRANTGELFF. CDR3 bases: TGCGCCAGCCCTAGCGGGAGGGCGAACACCGGGGAGCTGTTTTTT.